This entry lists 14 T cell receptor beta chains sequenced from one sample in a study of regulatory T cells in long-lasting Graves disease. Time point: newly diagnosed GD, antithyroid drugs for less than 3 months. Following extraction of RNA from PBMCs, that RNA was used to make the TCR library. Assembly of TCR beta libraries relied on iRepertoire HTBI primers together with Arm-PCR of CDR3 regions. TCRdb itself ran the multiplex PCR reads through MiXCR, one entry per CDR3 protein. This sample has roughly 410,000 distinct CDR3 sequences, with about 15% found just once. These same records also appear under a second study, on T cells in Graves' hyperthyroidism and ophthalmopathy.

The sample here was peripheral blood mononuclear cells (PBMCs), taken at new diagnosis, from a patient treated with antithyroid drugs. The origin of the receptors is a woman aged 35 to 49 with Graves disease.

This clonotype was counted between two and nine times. The CDR3 sequence is CASSPSSPPYYNEQFF. In nucleotides, the CDR3 is TGTGCCAGCAGCCCCAGTTCTCCCCCCTACTACAATGAGCAGTTCTTC. J is TRBJ2-1 and V is TRBV27, with D uncertain. Germline CDR1 MNHEY, CDR2 SMNVEV (reference sequence). V gave up 6 bases and J gave up 3 bases, with 18 bases separating them. The CDR3 consists of 16 residues.

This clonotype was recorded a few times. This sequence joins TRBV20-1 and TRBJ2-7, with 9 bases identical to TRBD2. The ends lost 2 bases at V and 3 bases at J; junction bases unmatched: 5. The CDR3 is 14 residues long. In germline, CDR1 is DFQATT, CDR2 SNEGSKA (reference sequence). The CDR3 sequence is CSARPGLASYEQYF. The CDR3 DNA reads TGCAGTGCTAGACCTGGACTAGCGAGCTACGAGCAGTACTTC.

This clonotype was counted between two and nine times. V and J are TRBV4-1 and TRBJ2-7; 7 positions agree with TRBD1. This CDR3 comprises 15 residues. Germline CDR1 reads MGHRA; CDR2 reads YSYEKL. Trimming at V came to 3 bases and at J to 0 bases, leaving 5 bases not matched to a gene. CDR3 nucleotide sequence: TGCGCCAGCAGCCAGATACAGGGGATCTCCTACGAGCAGTACTTC. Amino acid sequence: CASSQIQGISYEQYF.

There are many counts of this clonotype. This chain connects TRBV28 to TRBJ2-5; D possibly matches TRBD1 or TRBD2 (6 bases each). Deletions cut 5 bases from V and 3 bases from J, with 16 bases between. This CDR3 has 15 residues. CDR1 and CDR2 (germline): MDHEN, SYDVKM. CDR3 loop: CASSPPTGGEETQYF. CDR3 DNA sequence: TGTGCCAGCAGTCCCCCGACAGGAGGGGAAGAGACCCAGTACTTC.

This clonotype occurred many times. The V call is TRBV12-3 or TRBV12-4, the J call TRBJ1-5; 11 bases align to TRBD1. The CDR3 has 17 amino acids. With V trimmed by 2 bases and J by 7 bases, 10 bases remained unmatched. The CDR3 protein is CASSLRVRTGGGQPQHF. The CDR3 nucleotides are TGTGCCAGCAGTTTAAGGGTTAGGACAGGGGGCGGGCAGCCCCAGCATTTT.

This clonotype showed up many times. The CDR3 DNA is TGTGCCAGCAGTTTGGGAGATTGGTACAATGAGCAGTTCTTC. Translating gives CASSLGDWYNEQFF. V and J are TRBV28 and TRBJ2-1; a weak D match, TRBD2 (5 bases). V was clipped by 3 bases and J by 4 bases, with 10 bases between them. Per germline, CDR1 MDHEN and CDR2 SYDVKM. The CDR3 totals 14 residues.

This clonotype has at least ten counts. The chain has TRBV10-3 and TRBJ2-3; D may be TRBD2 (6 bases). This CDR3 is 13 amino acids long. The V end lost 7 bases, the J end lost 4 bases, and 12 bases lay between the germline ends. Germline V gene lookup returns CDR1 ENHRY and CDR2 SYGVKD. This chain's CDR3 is CAIKRESADTQYF. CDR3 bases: TGTGCCATCAAACGGGAGAGCGCAGATACGCAGTATTTT.

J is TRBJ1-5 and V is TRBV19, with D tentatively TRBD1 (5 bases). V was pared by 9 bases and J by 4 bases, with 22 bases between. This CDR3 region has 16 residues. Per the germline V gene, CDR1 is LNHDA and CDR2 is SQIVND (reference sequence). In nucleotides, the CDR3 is TGTGCCAGCAACTCTCGAAAACAGGTCGGGAATCAGCCCCAGCATTTT. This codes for CASNSRKQVGNQPQHF.

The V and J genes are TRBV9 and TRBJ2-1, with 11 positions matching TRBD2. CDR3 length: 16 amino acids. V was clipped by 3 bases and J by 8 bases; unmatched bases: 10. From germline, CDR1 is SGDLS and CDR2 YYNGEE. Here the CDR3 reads CASSANSGTSGDEQFF. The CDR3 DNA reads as TGTGCCAGCAGCGCCAACTCCGGGACTAGCGGCGATGAGCAGTTCTTC.

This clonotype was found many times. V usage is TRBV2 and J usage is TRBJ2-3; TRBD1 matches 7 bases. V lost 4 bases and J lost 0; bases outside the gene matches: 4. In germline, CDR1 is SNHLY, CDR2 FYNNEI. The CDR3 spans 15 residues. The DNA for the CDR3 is TGTGCCAGCAGTGGGGACAGTGCTAGCACAGATACGCAGTATTTT. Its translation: CASSGDSASTDTQYF.

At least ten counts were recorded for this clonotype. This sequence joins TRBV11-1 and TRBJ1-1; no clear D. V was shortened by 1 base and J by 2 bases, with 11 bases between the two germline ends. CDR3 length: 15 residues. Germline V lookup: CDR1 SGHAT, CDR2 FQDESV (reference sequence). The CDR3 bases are TGTGCCAGCAGCTTAGGGGCAAGGAGAAACACTGAAGCTTTCTTT. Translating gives CASSLGARRNTEAFF.

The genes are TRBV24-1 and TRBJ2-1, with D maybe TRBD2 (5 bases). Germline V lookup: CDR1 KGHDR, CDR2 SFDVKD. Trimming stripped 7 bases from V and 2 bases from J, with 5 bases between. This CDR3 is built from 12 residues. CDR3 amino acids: CATSGAYNEQFF. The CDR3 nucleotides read TGTGCCACCAGCGGGGCCTACAATGAGCAGTTCTTC.

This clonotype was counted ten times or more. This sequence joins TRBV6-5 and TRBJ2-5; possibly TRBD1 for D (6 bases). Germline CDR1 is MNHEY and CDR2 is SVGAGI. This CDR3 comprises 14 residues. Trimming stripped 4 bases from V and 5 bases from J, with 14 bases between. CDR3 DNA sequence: TGTGCCAGCAGTTGGGGTAATCAGGGGGAGACCCAGTACTTC. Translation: CASSWGNQGETQYF.

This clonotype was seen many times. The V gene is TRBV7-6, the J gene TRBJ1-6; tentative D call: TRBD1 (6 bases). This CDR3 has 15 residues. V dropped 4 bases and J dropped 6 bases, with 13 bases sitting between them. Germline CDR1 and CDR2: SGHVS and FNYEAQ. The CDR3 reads CASSSLGGLNSPLHF. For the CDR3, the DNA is TGTGCCAGCAGCTCCCTGGGGGGCCTTAATTCACCCCTCCACTTT.